A single sample is the source of the 21 T cell receptor beta chains below, sequenced in a study of blood T cell repertoires in COVID-19. Measured with immunoSEQ multiplex PCR; TCRdb has only the in-frame clones, and not every one. There are about 480,000 clones in the sample; 70% to 90% occur only once, and approximately 2% lies in the top ten. The sequencing sample was made of PBMCs or T cells enriched from blood (not recorded which). The receptors originated from a woman younger than 35 with acute COVID-19.

The J gene is TRBJ1-1, the V gene TRBV30, with D unresolved. Germline loops: CDR1 GTSNPN, CDR2 SVGIG (reference sequence). This CDR3 contains 11 residues. V dropped 4 bases and J dropped 1 base, with 4 bases sitting between them. The chain's CDR3 is CAWKRNTEAFF. As DNA, the CDR3 is TGTGCCTGGAAGCGGAACACTGAAGCTTTCTTT.

This chain joins TRBV15 and TRBJ2-3; 13 nucleotides agree with TRBD2. CDR1 LNHNV and CDR2 YYDKDF come from the germline V gene (reference sequence). V lost 2 bases and J lost 8; bases outside the gene matches: 16. This CDR3 has 19 residues. Here the CDR3 DNA reads TGTGCCACCAGCAGACCACCCGGGACTAGCGGGAAACGGGGGAGTACGCAGTATTTT. Translation gives CATSRPPGTSGKRGSTQYF.

CDR3 in amino acids: CASRMGGSSNYGYTF. The CDR3 DNA reads TGTGCCAGCAGAATGGGGGGGTCCTCTAACTATGGCTACACCTTC. The chain is built from TRBV27 and TRBJ1-2, with TRBD1 as a possible D gene (5 bases). V gave up 6 bases and J gave up 0 bases, with 14 bases separating them. Germline CDR1 and CDR2: MNHEY and SMNVEV (reference sequence). The CDR3 is 15 amino acids.

The chain has TRBV5-5 and TRBJ2-3, with D unresolved. The CDR3 is made up of 11 amino acids. The germline gives CDR1 SGHKS, CDR2 YYEKEE (reference sequence). Trimming shortened V by 6 bases and J by 2 bases, and 4 bases separated the two germline ends. Written as DNA, the CDR3 is TGTGCCAGCATCCACACAGATACGCAGTATTTT. Residues: CASIHTDTQYF.

The CDR3 reads CAWSQGAGEKLFF. The CDR3 DNA follows: TGTGCCTGGAGTCAGGGGGCAGGAGAAAAACTGTTTTTT. This chain connects TRBV30 to TRBJ1-4, with 8 bases identical to TRBD1. The CDR3 runs 13 residues. Germline trimming cut 2 bases from V and 8 bases from J; bases unmatched to any gene: 4. Germline-derived CDR1 and CDR2 are GTSNPN and SVGIG (reference sequence).

The chain couples TRBV27 to TRBJ2-6; D not certain. CDR3 length equals 15 residues. Deletions cut 6 bases from V and 1 base from J, with 10 bases between. Germline CDR1 reads MNHEY; CDR2 reads SMNVEV (reference sequence). The CDR3 protein is CASRKEVSGANVLTF. CDR3 DNA: TGTGCCAGCAGAAAAGAGGTATCTGGGGCCAACGTCCTGACTTTC.

The CDR3 nucleotides are TGTGCCAGCAGCTTAGTCGTAGCGGGCTCCTACAATGAGCAGTTCTTC. This codes for CASSLVVAGSYNEQFF. The chain is built from TRBV7-2 and TRBJ2-1; 7 bases are shared with TRBD2. Germline CDR1 and CDR2: SGHTA and FQGNSA. CDR3 length: 16 residues. V lost 1 base, J lost 0 bases, and 3 bases stayed unmatched. The full variable domain, completed using reference TRBV7-2 and TRBJ2-1, is GAGVSQSPSNKVTEKGKDVELRCDPISGHTALYWYRQSLGQGLEFLIYFQGNSAPDKSGLPSDRFSAERTGGSVSTLTIQRTQQEDSAVYLCASSLVVAGSYNEQFFGPGTRLTVL.

This chain connects TRBV10-1 to TRBJ2-1; a weak D match, TRBD2 (7 bases). CDR3 length: 15 residues. V was trimmed by 4 bases and J by 4 bases, leaving 14 bases between them. Germline loops: CDR1 WNHNN, CDR2 SYGVQD (reference sequence). The CDR3, as DNA: TGCGCCAGCAGTGGTAAAGCGGGGACATACAATGAGCAGTTCTTC. Translating gives CASSGKAGTYNEQFF.

The chain joins TRBV4-1 to TRBJ1-5; a possible D gene is TRBD1 (5 bases). CDR3 length: 16 residues. From germline, CDR1 is MGHRA and CDR2 YSYEKL. Trimming left V 1 base short and J 4 bases short, with 14 bases between. The CDR3 DNA reads TGCGCCAGCAGCCAAGGTGAAGGACAATGGAATCAGCCCCAGCATTTT. Residues: CASSQGEGQWNQPQHF.

The CDR3 here is CASSSTLIAGGAYEQYF. The CDR3, as DNA: TGTGCCAGCAGCTCGACCCTTATAGCGGGAGGAGCCTACGAGCAGTACTTC. The chain couples TRBV5-8 to TRBJ2-7, with 10 bases lining up with TRBD2. This CDR3 has 17 amino acids. J gave up 2 bases and V 3 bases, and 11 bases lay outside the gene matches. Germline V gene data show CDR1 as SGHTS and CDR2 as YDEGEE.

The V and J genes are TRBV19 and TRBJ1-1; 8 nucleotides agree with TRBD1. V shed 8 bases and J 4 bases; nucleotides not matched to a gene: 6. The length of the CDR3 is 13 residues. CDR1 LNHDA and CDR2 SQIVND come from the germline V gene (reference sequence). DNA of the CDR3: TGTGCCAGTCGACAGGGGAGGCTCACTGAAGCTTTCTTT. Translation gives CASRQGRLTEAFF.

As for this clone: Different DNA sequences within this sample yield the same CDR3. This sequence joins TRBV18 and TRBJ1-2; D remains unclear. The V end was cut by 0 bases, the J end by 3 bases, with 5 bases between. In germline, CDR1 is KGHSH, CDR2 LQKENI. This CDR3 has 13 residues. The CDR3 spells CASSPPGDYGYTF. The CDR3 region has the DNA TGTGCCAGCTCACCACCCGGGGACTATGGCTACACCTTC.

The J gene is TRBJ2-5, the V gene TRBV4-2; the D is unclear. Looked up from germline, CDR1 is LGHNA and CDR2 is YNFKEQ. V lost 0 bases, J lost 4 bases, and 6 bases lay in between. This CDR3 has 13 amino acids. CDR3 in amino acids: CASSQDPPETQYF. CDR3 nucleotide sequence: TGTGCCAGCAGCCAAGATCCTCCAGAGACCCAGTACTTC.

The chain carries TRBV29-1 and TRBJ1-2, with 7 bases lining up with TRBD1. Unmatched junction bases numbered 12, after V lost 6 bases and J lost 8 bases. The germline gives CDR1 SQVTM, CDR2 ANQGSEA. The CDR3 length is 13 residues. CDR3: CSVLLQGLGGYTF. For the CDR3, the DNA is TGCAGCGTACTGCTACAGGGGCTGGGGGGCTACACCTTC.

This sequence joins TRBV10-3 and TRBJ2-5; 8 positions agree with TRBD1. The CDR3 covers 16 residues. The germline V gene has CDR1 ENHRY and CDR2 SYGVKD. Trimming at V came to 2 bases and at J to 1 base, leaving 6 bases not matched to a gene. CDR3 sequence: CAISERVRGPQETQYF. For the CDR3, the DNA is TGTGCCATCAGTGAGAGGGTCAGGGGGCCCCAAGAGACCCAGTACTTC.

The chain recombines TRBV12-5 with TRBJ2-2; the D is unclear. Germline values: CDR1 LGHNT, CDR2 FRNRAP. V was cut by 3 bases and J by 0 bases, with 14 bases left in between. This CDR3 is built from 17 residues. This CDR3 reads CASGFLFGGSNTGELFF. The CDR3 coding sequence is TGTGCTAGTGGTTTCTTGTTCGGCGGATCGAACACCGGGGAGCTGTTTTTT.

This clone was detected a few times. The chain uses TRBV14 and TRBJ1-6; 8 positions agree with TRBD1. The ends lost 4 bases at V and 4 bases at J; junction bases unmatched: 6. The CDR3 loop spans 16 amino acids. Germline V CDR1 and CDR2: SGHDN, FVKESK. CDR3 protein: CASSPGTGGYNSPLHF. The CDR3 DNA follows: TGTGCCAGCAGCCCCGGGACAGGAGGGTATAATTCACCCCTCCACTTT.

The rearrangement uses TRBV7-6 and TRBJ2-1; the match to TRBD2 covers 11 bases. CDR3 size: 16 residues. Unmatched junction bases numbered 4, after V lost 3 bases and J lost 3 bases. Germline V gives CDR1 SGHVS, CDR2 FNYEAQ. The CDR3, as DNA: TGTGCCAGCAGCTTGGATAGCGGGAGGGTCTACAATGAGCAGTTCTTC. This gives the protein CASSLDSGRVYNEQFF.

This clone was detected once. The rearrangement joins TRBV3-1 (or the pseudogene TRBV3-2) to TRBJ1-2, with 8 nucleotides matching TRBD1. The CDR3 is made up of 14 amino acids. Germline lookup yields CDR1 LGHDT and CDR2 YNNKEL (reference sequence). V lost 4 bases to trimming and J lost 3 bases; unmatched junction nucleotides: 4. In nucleotides, the CDR3 is TGTGCCAGCAGCCCTTCGGACAGGGACTATGGCTACACCTTC. Its translation: CASSPSDRDYGYTF.

The chain carries TRBV7-2 and TRBJ2-7; 11 bases agree with TRBD2. The CDR3 extends over 12 amino acids. Germline trimming cut 10 bases from V and 1 base from J; bases unmatched to any gene: 0. The germline CDR1 and CDR2 sequences are SGHTA and FQGNSA. CDR3 region: CATSGRSYEQYF. CDR3 nucleotide sequence: TGTGCCACTAGCGGGAGGTCCTACGAGCAGTACTTC.

The CDR3: CASRDREGATNEKLFF. The CDR3 nucleotides are TGTGCCAGTAGGGACAGGGAGGGAGCAACTAATGAAAAACTGTTTTTT. This chain uses TRBV19 with TRBJ1-4; 8 bases are shared with TRBD1. This CDR3 has 16 amino acids. After removal of 6 bases from V and 0 bases from J, the junction contained 6 bases not matched to a gene. Per germline, CDR1 LNHDA and CDR2 SQIVND (reference sequence).